The entry below describes one T cell receptor (beta chain). The antigen remains unidentified. This record comes from a study of blood T cells in healthy people across ages. Overall study findings and caveats: With age, beta diversity per million T cells declined roughly linearly, significantly by approximately 41.

Then a second PCR, running roughly 7 to 11 cycles, was carried out with a sample-barcoded 5' primer and a J-beta primer mix. Per sample, CDR3-containing paired-end reads numbered at least 2.5 million. TCRdb re-analysed the 5' RACE reads in MiXCR, keeping a single row per CDR3 protein. In the table there are more than 1,400,000 distinct CDR3 sequences, approximately 42% of which are singletons. Trimming removed 2 bases at V and 5 bases at J, with 11 bases between. This CDR3 contains 14 residues. Germline loops: CDR1 ENHRY, CDR2 SYGVKD. The V call is TRBV10-3, the J call TRBJ2-3; D ambiguous. The sequence derives from a woman aged 18-35 years in good health. Sequencing input: blood. In DNA, the CDR3 is TGTGCCATCAGTGAGCTCCAGCCGCAAGATACGCAGTATTTT. This codes for CAISELQPQDTQYF.